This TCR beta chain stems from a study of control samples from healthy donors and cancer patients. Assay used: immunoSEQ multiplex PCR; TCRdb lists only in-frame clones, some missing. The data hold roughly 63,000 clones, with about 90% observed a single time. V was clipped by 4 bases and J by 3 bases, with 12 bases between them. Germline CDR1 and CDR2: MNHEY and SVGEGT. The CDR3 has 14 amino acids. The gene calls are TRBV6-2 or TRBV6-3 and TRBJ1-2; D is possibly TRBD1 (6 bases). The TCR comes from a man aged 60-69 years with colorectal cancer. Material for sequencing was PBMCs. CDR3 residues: CASSFQGKDYGYTF. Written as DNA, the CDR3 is TGTGCCAGCAGTTTCCAGGGGAAGGACTATGGCTACACCTTC.